Listed below are T cell receptor beta chains from one sample, sequenced in a study of blood T cell repertoires in COVID-19. The repertoire was sequenced with immunoSEQ multiplex PCR; TCRdb's copy has only in-frame clones and lacks some. The sample yields some 120,000 clones, approximately 70% seen once. Sequences were obtained from peripheral blood. Receptor source: a human donor with acute or convalescent COVID-19. The donor label of this sample is uncertain. The CDR3 runs from the conserved cysteine through the conserved F or W. The D gene is left open where the match is weak. Where a row states a size, it is once, few, many or the class of an expanded clone; other rows omit it.

length,D,size,J,V,DNA,CDR3
16,-,-,TRBJ1-1,TRBV9,TGTGCCAGCACCCTTGGGGGGGATAGGGTGAACACTGAAGCTTTCTTT,CASTLGGDRVNTEAFF
14,-,few,TRBJ2-1,TRBV5-4,TGTGCCAGCAGCTTGGGGGCAGGTTGGAATGAGCAGTTCTTC,CASSLGAGWNEQFF
16,-,few,TRBJ1-5,TRBV2,TGTGCCAGCAGCCGGAGGGCACTGGGGAGCAATCAGCCCCAGCATTTT,CASSRRALGSNQPQHF
13,-,-,TRBJ1-1,TRBV10-3,TGTGCCACCAGGTCTGAGCCGAACACTGAAGCTTTCTTT,CATRSEPNTEAFF
13,-,-,TRBJ2-6,TRBV15,TGTGCCACTCAACTCTCTGGGGCCAACGTCCTGACTTTC,CATQLSGANVLTF
12,-,-,TRBJ1-6,TRBV12-5,TGTGCTAGTGGACAGTATAATTCACCCCTCCACTTT,CASGQYNSPLHF
16,TRBD2,-,TRBJ2-5,TRBV7-2,TGTGCCAGCAGCTTAGGTCCTAGCGGGGGGGGGAAGACCCAGTACTTC,CASSLGPSGGGKTQYF
14,TRBD1,-,TRBJ1-6,TRBV6-5,TGTGCCAGCAGCAAAATGACAGGGCGTTCACCCCTCCACTTT,CASSKMTGRSPLHF
14,TRBD1,-,TRBJ1-2,TRBV9,TGTGCCAGCAGCGCCGGACAGGCTAACTATGGCTACACCTTC,CASSAGQANYGYTF
14,TRBD2,-,TRBJ2-3,TRBV5-1,TGCGCCAGCCACGGGGGGGTGAACACAGATACGCAGTATTTT,CASHGGVNTDTQYF
15,-,-,TRBJ1-5,TRBV2,TGTGCCAGCAGTTTCCTCGGGGGTCGCAATCAGCCCCAGCATTTT,CASSFLGGRNQPQHF
15,-,-,TRBJ2-1,TRBV7-9,TGTGCCAGCAGCACCGGGGTTAGCTCCTACAATGAGCAGTTCTTC,CASSTGVSSYNEQFF
16,TRBD2,-,TRBJ2-1,TRBV5-6,TGTGCCAGCAGCAGGGGACTAGCGAGGATAGAAAATGAGCAGTTCTTC,CASSRGLARIENEQFF
13,-,few,TRBJ1-5,TRBV4-2,TGTGCCAGCAGCCAGGACTACAATCAGCCCCAGCATTTT,CASSQDYNQPQHF
16,TRBD1,once,TRBJ1-3,TRBV5-1,TGCGCCAGCAGCGCGGAGACAGGGGTCTACGGAAACACCATATATTTT,CASSAETGVYGNTIYF
16,-,-,TRBJ1-3,TRBV6-1,TGTGCCAGCAGTGAACGTCCCAGGGACTCTGGAAACACCATATATTTT,CASSERPRDSGNTIYF
15,-,-,TRBJ1-1,TRBV10-3,TGTGCCATCAGTGAGTCGAAAGGGCGGGGGACTGAAGCTTTCTTT,CAISESKGRGTEAFF
13,-,-,TRBJ1-5,TRBV30,TGTGCCTGGAGTGAAGACCGACTCCAGCCCCAGCATTTT,CAWSEDRLQPQHF
14,TRBD1,-,TRBJ2-5,TRBV7-6,TGTGCCAGCAGTTACCGGACAGGGGGAGAGACCCAGTACTTC,CASSYRTGGETQYF
15,-,-,TRBJ1-4,TRBV28,TGTGCCAGCATCGAGGGAGGCGGCGGTCGTGAAAAACTGTTTTTT,CASIEGGGGREKLFF
14,-,-,TRBJ1-2,TRBV9,TGTGCCAGCAGCGCCCCCCTGGGGGGAGGTGGCTACACCTTC,CASSAPLGGGGYTF
15,-,-,TRBJ1-6,TRBV6-5,TGTGCCAGCAGTTACTCGAGCGGGGGCAGTTCACCCCTCCACTTT,CASSYSSGGSSPLHF
14,-,-,TRBJ1-1,TRBV7-6,TGTGCCAGCAGTCCAAGAAGCGCCCACACTGAAGCTTTCTTT,CASSPRSAHTEAFF
13,-,-,TRBJ1-1,TRBV11-2,TGTGCCAGCAGCTTCCAGTATAACACTGAAGCTTTCTTT,CASSFQYNTEAFF
17,-,once,TRBJ2-5,TRBV5-1,TGCGCCAGCAGCCCAAGCCAGGGGAACCGAATAGTAGAGACCCAGTACTTC,CASSPSQGNRIVETQYF
12,-,few,TRBJ1-4,TRBV28,TGTGCCAGCAGGAACAGGGTTGAAAAACTGTTTTTT,CASRNRVEKLFF
15,-,-,TRBJ1-2,TRBV15,TGTGCCACCAGTACGCCTCTCGTGATGCGCTATGGCTACACCTTC,CATSTPLVMRYGYTF
12,-,-,TRBJ1-4,TRBV4-1,TGCGCCAGCAGCCCTCAGGGACTGGAACTGTTTTTT,CASSPQGLELFF
11,-,-,TRBJ2-7,TRBV12-5,TGTGCTAGTGGTTTCGGGGACGAGCAGTACTTC,CASGFGDEQYF
12,TRBD1,few,TRBJ1-2,TRBV30,TGTGCCGGGAGACAGGGAGTGGATGGCTACACCTTC,CAGRQGVDGYTF
17,TRBD1,-,TRBJ1-1,TRBV5-5,TGTGCCAGCAGCTTGGGCCGGGACAGGGGGCGAAACACTGAAGCTTTCTTT,CASSLGRDRGRNTEAFF
17,-,once,TRBJ2-5,TRBV3-1/TRBV3-2,TGTGCCAGCAGCCAAGACGGCGGCCAGCTAGGGAGGGAGACCCAGTACTTC,CASSQDGGQLGRETQYF
15,TRBD2,-,TRBJ2-1,TRBV5-5,TGTGCCAGCAGCACTCTAGCGGGGGGCTCCAATGAGCAGTTCTTC,CASSTLAGGSNEQFF
12,-,-,TRBJ1-1,TRBV29-1,TGCAGCGTTTCCCGGAGTAACACTGAAGCTTTCTTT,CSVSRSNTEAFF
16,-,-,TRBJ2-3,TRBV6-5,TGTGCCAGCAGTTTCTTTCGGGGGAGGATGGCAGATACGCAGTATTTT,CASSFFRGRMADTQYF